This TCR beta chain derives from a study of T cells in Graves' hyperthyroidism and ophthalmopathy. Study-wide results and limits: In the blood, most expanded thyroid clonotypes above 0.001 appeared as well.

The source material, RNA transcripts, was used to amplify TCR beta CDR3 regions. The HTBI primer set drove a first-round RT-PCR of the TCR CDR3. In TCRdb, the multiplex PCR reads were re-called with MiXCR into one record per CDR3 protein. The repertoire holds hundreds of thousands of distinct CDR3 sequences, with 14% as singletons. Only a few counts were recorded for this clonotype. Antigen specificity is unknown. This CDR3 has 14 residues. Germline loops: CDR1 KGHSH, CDR2 LQKENI. Trimming stripped 3 bases from V and 5 bases from J, with 11 bases between. Graves' hyperthyroidism was deemed stable absent ophthalmopathy progression within 18 months. Clinical symptoms, serum thyroxine and TRAb, thyroid ultrasound and orbital computed tomography together formed the diagnostic basis.

The origin of this receptor is a woman in her late teens or twenties with Graves' hyperthyroidism. The chain carries TRBV18 and TRBJ2-1; D may be TRBD1 or TRBD2 (5 bases each). The sequenced material came from blood. The CDR3 protein is CASSPSGPNNEQFF. The DNA for the CDR3 is TGTGCCAGCTCACCCTCGGGGCCGAACAATGAGCAGTTCTTC.